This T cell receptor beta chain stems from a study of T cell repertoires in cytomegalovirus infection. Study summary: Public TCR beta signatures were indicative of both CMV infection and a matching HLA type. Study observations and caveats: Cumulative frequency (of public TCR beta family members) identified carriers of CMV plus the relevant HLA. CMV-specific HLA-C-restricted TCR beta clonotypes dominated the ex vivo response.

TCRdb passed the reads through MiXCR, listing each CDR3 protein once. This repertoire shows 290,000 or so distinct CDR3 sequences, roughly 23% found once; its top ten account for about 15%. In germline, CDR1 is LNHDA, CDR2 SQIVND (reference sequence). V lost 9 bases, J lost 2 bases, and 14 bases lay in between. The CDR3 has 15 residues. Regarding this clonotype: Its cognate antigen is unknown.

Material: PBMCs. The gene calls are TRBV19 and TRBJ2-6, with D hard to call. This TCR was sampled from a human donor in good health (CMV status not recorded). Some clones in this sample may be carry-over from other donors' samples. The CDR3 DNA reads TGTGCCAGCCTACCCACAGACCCTGGGGCCAACGTCCTGACTTTC. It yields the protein CASLPTDPGANVLTF.